These T cell receptor beta chains were read from a single sample in a study of blood T cell repertoires in COVID-19. Profiled with immunoSEQ multiplex PCR; TCRdb holds only in-frame clones, not every one. The sample holds hundreds of thousands of clones, about 87% seen once. The specimen was peripheral blood. Receptor source: a woman aged 70-85 years with COVID-19, enrolled during active disease. Each CDR3 is given with its conserved first and last residue. D genes are given only for firm matches. Clone size appears in some rows only: once, few, many, or a class for an expanded clone.

size,V,length,J,D,CDR3,DNA
once,TRBV28,14,TRBJ1-2,NA,CASRLDRWQSGYTF,TGTGCCAGCAGACTCGACAGGTGGCAATCGGGCTACACCTTC
NA,TRBV27,14,TRBJ1-2,TRBD1,CASSLSQGAYGYTF,TGTGCCAGCAGTTTATCTCAGGGGGCCTATGGCTACACCTTC
NA,TRBV28,14,TRBJ2-7,NA,CASSLSGTSYEQYF,TGTGCCAGCAGTTTATCTGGGACAAGCTACGAGCAGTACTTC
NA,TRBV30,11,TRBJ1-6,NA,CAWNSNSPLHF,TGTGCCTGGAACTCGAATTCACCCCTCCACTTT
NA,TRBV15,11,TRBJ2-1,NA,CATSRAYEQFF,TGTGCCACCAGCAGAGCTTATGAGCAGTTCTTC
NA,TRBV5-1,16,TRBJ2-5,TRBD1,CASSLVGTGVVETQYF,TGCGCCAGCAGCTTGGTAGGGACAGGGGTAGTGGAGACCCAGTACTTC
once,TRBV28,14,TRBJ1-1,TRBD1,CASSAGTGGTEAFF,TGTGCCAGCAGTGCCGGGACAGGGGGGACTGAAGCTTTCTTT
NA,TRBV6-5,14,TRBJ2-7,TRBD2,CASSRTSGIYEQYF,TGTGCCAGCAGTAGGACTAGCGGTATTTACGAGCAGTACTTC
NA,TRBV6-5,13,TRBJ1-5,NA,CASSHRDNQPQHF,TGTGCCAGCAGTCACAGGGACAATCAGCCCCAGCATTTT
NA,TRBV11-3,13,TRBJ1-2,NA,CASSLSRSYGYTF,TGTGCCAGCAGCTTAAGTCGCAGCTATGGCTACACCTTC
NA,TRBV15,15,TRBJ2-1,TRBD2,CATSRGRERWDEQFF,TGTGCCACCAGCAGAGGGCGGGAGAGATGGGATGAGCAGTTCTTC
NA,TRBV4-2,14,TRBJ2-7,TRBD2,CASSQVGTTYEQYF,TGTGCCAGCAGCCAAGTAGGGACTACCTACGAGCAGTACTTC
NA,TRBV23-1,15,TRBJ2-1,TRBD1,CASSLWGQGCNEQFF,TGCGCCAGCAGTCTGTGGGGACAGGGTTGCAATGAGCAGTTCTTC
NA,TRBV5-1,15,TRBJ2-7,TRBD2,CASSLAVAGFYEQYF,TGCGCCAGCAGCTTGGCCGTAGCGGGCTTCTACGAGCAGTACTTC
NA,TRBV6-2/TRBV6-3,14,TRBJ1-1,TRBD1,CASSYTNRGTEAFF,TGTGCCAGCAGTTATACCAACAGGGGCACTGAAGCTTTCTTT
NA,TRBV5-4,15,TRBJ2-1,TRBD2,CASRSSGRASNEQFF,TGTGCCAGCAGATCTAGCGGGAGGGCCAGCAATGAGCAGTTCTTC
NA,TRBV5-8,14,TRBJ1-4,TRBD1,CASSLGQGEEKLFF,TGTGCCAGCAGCTTGGGACAGGGGGAGGAAAAACTGTTTTTT
NA,TRBV7-3,15,TRBJ2-2,NA,CASSRFEGDTGELFF,TGTGCCAGCAGCCGTTTTGAGGGAGACACCGGGGAGCTGTTTTTT
NA,TRBV11-2,14,TRBJ1-6,NA,CASSRDQGSSPLHF,TGTGCCAGCAGTCGAGATCAGGGGAGCTCACCCCTCCACTTT
NA,TRBV6-5,14,TRBJ1-3,NA,CASSYQKRGNTIYF,TGTGCCAGCAGTTATCAAAAGAGAGGGAACACCATATATTTT
NA,TRBV6-1,16,TRBJ2-5,TRBD2,CASSKAGGTTTLTQYF,TGTGCCAGCAGTAAAGCGGGAGGGACTACAACTTTAACCCAGTACTTC
NA,TRBV19,17,TRBJ1-3,TRBD1,CASSPWGQGAHGNTIYF,TGTGCCAGTAGCCCGTGGGGGCAGGGGGCGCATGGAAACACCATATATTTT
NA,TRBV7-2,13,TRBJ1-1,NA,CASSLAFEVEAFF,TGTGCCAGCAGCCTTGCATTTGAGGTAGAAGCTTTCTTT
NA,TRBV27,16,TRBJ1-2,NA,CASSLTHRQDFYGYTF,TGTGCCAGCAGTTTAACCCATCGACAGGATTTCTATGGCTACACCTTC